These 28 T cell receptor beta chains came from one sample sequenced in a study of T cell responses to AZD1222 COVID-19 vaccine. Repertoires were generated with immunoSEQ multiplex PCR, while TCRdb's copy carries only in-frame clones and drops some. This sample has over 150,000 clones; around 92% occur once, and the top ten carry about 4.6%. Sequences were derived from peripheral blood, sampled on day 0 of MenACWY control vaccination. The receptors here all came from an adult in good health.

This rearrangement joins TRBV6-4 to TRBJ1-5, with D unresolved. The germline V gene has CDR1 MRHNA and CDR2 SNTAGT. The CDR3 is 13 residues long. V gave up 5 bases and J gave up 4 bases, with 9 bases separating them. The DNA for the CDR3 is TGTGCCAGCAGTTACATAGCTAATCAGCCCCAGCATTTT. Translating gives CASSYIANQPQHF.

V gene TRBV10-3 combines with J gene TRBJ2-6; the match to TRBD2 covers 10 bases. The CDR3 has 19 amino acids. Germline trimming cut 4 bases from V and 0 bases from J; bases unmatched to any gene: 9. Germline CDR1 ENHRY, CDR2 SYGVKD. CDR3 residues: CAISGSLAGVPSGANVLTF. The CDR3 coding sequence is TGTGCCATCAGTGGAAGTCTAGCGGGAGTCCCCTCTGGGGCCAACGTCCTGACTTTC.

The chain links TRBV27 to TRBJ1-5; D not certain. The CDR3 has 13 amino acids. V gave up 3 bases and J gave up 2 bases, with 5 bases separating them. The V gene's germline CDR1 is MNHEY and CDR2 SMNVEV (reference sequence). CDR3 sequence reads: CASSFVGNQPQHF. CDR3 nucleotides: TGTGCCAGCAGTTTTGTGGGCAATCAGCCCCAGCATTTT.

The chain recombines TRBV14 with TRBJ1-5; no definite D call. Trimming cost V 10 bases and J 1 base, with 11 bases left between them. The CDR3 is 13 residues long. Germline loops: CDR1 SGHDN, CDR2 FVKESK. CDR3 in amino acids: CATQPFSNQPQHF. The DNA for the CDR3 is TGTGCCACCCAGCCTTTCAGCAATCAGCCCCAGCATTTT.

V is TRBV5-1 and J is TRBJ1-3; possibly TRBD1 for D (6 bases). The V and J ends lost 0 bases and 3 bases respectively, with 7 bases between them. Germline V gives CDR1 SGHRS, CDR2 YFSETQ. The length of the CDR3 is 14 residues. This chain's CDR3 is CASSLGDIGNTIYF. The CDR3, as DNA: TGCGCCAGCAGCTTGGGGGACATTGGAAACACCATATATTTT. Based on the CDR3 plus reference TRBV5-1 and TRBJ1-3, the full variable domain is KAGVTQTPRYLIKTRGQQVTLSCSPISGHRSVSWYQQTPGQGLQFLFEYFSETQRNKGNFPGRFSGRQFSNSRSEMNVSTLELGDSALYLCASSLGDIGNTIYFGEGSWLTVV.

A note on this clone: The same CDR3 also results from other DNA sequences found in this sample. The gene calls are TRBV15 and TRBJ2-7; D is uncertain. Germline CDR1 reads LNHNV; CDR2 reads YYDKDF (reference sequence). The CDR3 has 12 amino acids. V shed 0 bases and J shed 7 bases, with 7 bases lying between them. CDR3 coding DNA: TGTGCCACCAGCAGAGACCTTGGTGAGCAGTACTTC. Protein product: CATSRDLGEQYF. The full variable domain, rest sourced from reference TRBV15 and TRBJ2-7, is DAMVIQNPRYQVTQFGKPVTLSCSQTLNHNVMYWYQQKSSQAPKLLFHYYDKDFNNEADTPDNFQSRRPNTSFCFLDIRSPGLGDTAMYLCATSRDLGEQYFGPGTRLTVT.

The chain joins TRBV28 to TRBJ1-2; TRBD1 matches at 9 bases. Germline assignment: CDR1 MDHEN and CDR2 SYDVKM. This CDR3 contains 17 residues. With 6 bases clipped from V and 0 bases from J, the junction kept 11 bases outside the gene matches. CDR3 protein: CASRTDRGYLANYGYTF. In nucleotides, the CDR3 is TGTGCCAGCAGGACGGACAGGGGATACTTAGCTAACTATGGCTACACCTTC.

This clone was seen a single time. The chain links TRBV7-2 to TRBJ2-6; tentatively, D is TRBD1 or TRBD2 (5 bases each). V lost 2 bases to trimming and J lost 2 bases, with 7 bases between them. The CDR3 sequence is 15 residues long. Germline loops: CDR1 SGHTA, CDR2 FQGNSA. The CDR3 here is CASSLKGPGANVLTF. The CDR3 nucleotides are TGTGCCAGCAGCTTAAAGGGACCTGGGGCCAACGTCCTGACTTTC.

This rearrangement joins TRBV12-3 or TRBV12-4 to TRBJ1-4; D uncertain. CDR3 length: 12 amino acids. Trimming stripped 4 bases from V and 8 bases from J, with 8 bases between. CDR3 protein: CASSSPSEKLFF. The DNA for the CDR3 is TGTGCCAGCAGTTCCCCGTCCGAAAAACTGTTTTTT.

The rearrangement joins TRBV28 to TRBJ2-3; D is unclear. Germline CDR1 reads MDHEN; CDR2 reads SYDVKM. This CDR3 contains 12 residues. The V and J ends lost 1 base and 3 bases respectively, with 2 bases between them. Here the CDR3 reads CASSLYTDTQYF. CDR3 sequence (DNA): TGTGCCAGCAGTTTATATACAGATACGCAGTATTTT.

The J gene is TRBJ1-6, the V gene TRBV30, with 7 bases aligning to TRBD1. Germline V lookup: CDR1 GTSNPN, CDR2 SVGIG (reference sequence). With 8 bases clipped from V and 4 bases from J, the junction kept 11 bases outside the gene matches. The CDR3 spans 15 residues. CDR3 in DNA: TGTGCCGGATCAACAGGGGTCCCTTATAATTCACCCCTCCACTTT. As protein: CAGSTGVPYNSPLHF.

The count of this clone is one. V usage is TRBV19 and J usage is TRBJ1-3; no firm D call. The CDR3 runs 14 residues. Germline CDR1 LNHDA, CDR2 SQIVND (reference sequence). Trimming cost V 3 bases and J 0 bases, with 6 bases left between them. CDR3 region: CASSMQTSGNTIYF. Written as DNA, the CDR3 is TGTGCCAGTAGTATGCAAACCTCTGGAAACACCATATATTTT.

The chain couples TRBV25-1 to TRBJ1-3; possibly TRBD1 for D (5 bases). Per the germline V gene, CDR1 is MGHDK and CDR2 is SYGVNS. The CDR3 is 16 residues long. The germline V and J ends were trimmed by 6 bases and 2 bases, with 17 bases remaining between them. The CDR3 region is CASSPPWAGPGNTIYF. In nucleotides, the CDR3 is TGTGCCAGCAGCCCGCCCTGGGCAGGGCCTGGAAACACCATATATTTT.

The gene calls are TRBV3-1 (or the pseudogene TRBV3-2) and TRBJ1-1; 11 nucleotides line up with TRBD1. The CDR3 is 15 amino acids. Germline V lookup: CDR1 LGHDT, CDR2 YNNKEL (reference sequence). Germline trimming cut 5 bases from V and 5 bases from J; bases unmatched to any gene: 7. Here the CDR3 DNA reads TGTGCCAGCAGCTACGGACAGGGGGCGCGGACTGAAGCTTTCTTT. Its protein product is CASSYGQGARTEAFF.

The gene calls are TRBV18 and TRBJ1-1, with D possibly being TRBD1 (6 bases). There are 15 residues in the CDR3. Germline V gene data show CDR1 as KGHSH and CDR2 as LQKENI. The ends were cut back, 4 bases at V and 4 bases at J, with 16 bases in the middle. CDR3 sequence (DNA): TGTGCCAGCTCACTGAATTCCGGGACAAGCACTGAAGCTTTCTTT. Translation: CASSLNSGTSTEAFF.

This chain uses TRBV30 with TRBJ1-2, with TRBD1 as a possible D gene (6 bases). CDR3 length: 14 residues. Germline CDR1 GTSNPN, CDR2 SVGIG (reference sequence). The ends were cut back, 2 bases at V and 8 bases at J, with 18 bases in the middle. CDR3 amino acids: CAWSRSGADGGYTF. The CDR3 DNA is TGTGCCTGGAGTCGGTCAGGGGCAGATGGGGGCTACACCTTC.

This clone is a singleton in its sample. V gene TRBV12-3 or TRBV12-4 combines with J gene TRBJ1-6; no reliable D call. The CDR3 loop spans 12 amino acids. V was pared by 5 bases and J by 9 bases, with 8 bases between. The CDR3 sequence: CASSAIGSPLHF. The CDR3 DNA follows: TGTGCCAGCAGTGCCATAGGTTCACCCCTCCACTTT.

This clone was counted a single time. This rearrangement joins TRBV3-1 (or the pseudogene TRBV3-2) to TRBJ2-3; D perhaps matches TRBD2 (5 bases). This CDR3 spans 15 amino acids. Deletions cut 4 bases from V and 2 bases from J, with 13 bases between. Germline CDR1 and CDR2: LGHDT and YNNKEL (reference sequence). As DNA, the CDR3 is TGTGCCAGCAGCCCACTAGTCTCGGACACAGATACGCAGTATTTT. Residues: CASSPLVSDTDTQYF.

This CDR3 reads CASSRPVKNIQYF. The CDR3 nucleotides are TGTGCCAGCAGTCGACCGGTGAAAAACATTCAGTACTTC. J is TRBJ2-4 and V is TRBV6-5; D unresolved. The CDR3 contains 13 residues. Trimming shortened V by 5 bases and J by 4 bases, and 9 bases separated the two germline ends. CDR1 MNHEY and CDR2 SVGAGI come from the germline V gene.

V and J are TRBV5-1 and TRBJ2-3; D may correspond to TRBD1 or TRBD2 (6 bases each). There are 14 residues in the CDR3. V was cut by 3 bases and J by 4 bases, with 12 bases left in between. Germline CDR1 SGHRS, CDR2 YFSETQ. The CDR3: CASSWDSGADTQYF. The CDR3, as DNA: TGCGCCAGCAGCTGGGACTCAGGGGCAGATACGCAGTATTTT.

This chain joins TRBV3-1 (or the pseudogene TRBV3-2) and TRBJ2-1; TRBD2 is a possible D gene (5 bases). The CDR3 totals 16 residues. The germline CDR1 and CDR2 sequences are LGHDT and YNNKEL (reference sequence). V was shortened by 2 bases and J by 3 bases, with 14 bases between the two germline ends. The CDR3 here is CASSQTRGPFYNEQFF. The CDR3 nucleotides are TGTGCCAGCAGCCAAACGCGCGGGCCGTTCTACAATGAGCAGTTCTTC.

V is TRBV24-1 and J is TRBJ2-3, with D hard to call. Trimming took 3 bases from V and 1 from J, leaving 7 bases between them. The CDR3 spans 14 residues. Germline V gives CDR1 KGHDR, CDR2 SFDVKD. Written as DNA, the CDR3 is TGTGCCACCAGTGATGGGCAGGGCACAGATACGCAGTATTTT. It encodes CATSDGQGTDTQYF.

This rearrangement joins TRBV11-2 to TRBJ2-3; D is unresolved. V dropped 0 bases and J dropped 2 bases, with 6 bases sitting between them. The germline V gene has CDR1 SGHAT and CDR2 FQNNGV. CDR3 length: 14 residues. CDR3 sequence reads: CASSLDHATDTQYF. Here the CDR3 DNA reads TGTGCCAGCAGCTTAGATCATGCCACAGATACGCAGTATTTT.

The gene calls are TRBV18 and TRBJ2-7; D unclear. With 2 bases removed from V and 6 bases from J, the gap between germline ends came to 8 bases. This CDR3 region has 12 residues. Germline values: CDR1 KGHSH, CDR2 LQKENI. CDR3 sequence: CASSPGPFEQYF. The CDR3 DNA reads TGTGCCAGCTCACCAGGTCCGTTCGAGCAGTACTTC. Full variable domain (outside the CDR3, taken from reference TRBV18 and TRBJ2-7): NAGVMQNPRHLVRRRGQEARLRCSPMKGHSHVYWYRQLPEEGLKFMVYLQKENIIDESGMPKERFSAEFPKEGPSILRIQQVVRGDSAAYFCASSPGPFEQYFGPGTRLTVT.

This clone was seen more than once but under ten times. The chain recombines TRBV2 with TRBJ1-3; D possibly corresponds to TRBD1 (6 bases). V was shortened by 4 bases and J by 1 base, with 20 bases between the two germline ends. Looked up from germline, CDR1 is SNHLY and CDR2 is FYNNEI. This CDR3 spans 18 amino acids. CDR3 bases: TGTGCCAGCAGTGGTGGCAGGGGCCGGCAGGTGTCTGGAAACACCATATATTTT. Its translation: CASSGGRGRQVSGNTIYF.

This clone was recorded only once. The chain carries TRBV27 and TRBJ2-5; 10 bases align to TRBD1. With 6 bases clipped from V and 4 bases from J, the junction kept 8 bases outside the gene matches. The CDR3 contains 15 residues. Germline V gene lookup returns CDR1 MNHEY and CDR2 SMNVEV (reference sequence). CDR3 amino acids: CASSSPGTGVETQYF. The CDR3 DNA follows: TGTGCCAGCAGCTCCCCCGGGACAGGGGTAGAGACCCAGTACTTC.

The rearrangement uses TRBV28 and TRBJ2-2; D might be TRBD1 (6 bases). Trimming pared 3 bases from V and 6 bases from J, leaving 11 bases between. Germline V gene data show CDR1 as MDHEN and CDR2 as SYDVKM. CDR3 length: 14 residues. CDR3 DNA: TGTGCCAGCAGTTTTTTACAGGGCCCCGGGGAGCTGTTTTTT. Protein product: CASSFLQGPGELFF.

This chain joins TRBV6-5 and TRBJ1-5; no clear D gene. From germline, CDR1 is MNHEY and CDR2 SVGAGI. CDR3 size: 15 residues. Trimming took 6 bases from V and 0 from J, leaving 12 bases between them. In DNA form, the CDR3 reads TGTGCCAGCAGACTCGGCGGTTATAGCAATCAGCCCCAGCATTTT. Protein product: CASRLGGYSNQPQHF.